The 5 T cell receptor beta chains given below trace back to one sample, sequenced in a study of blood T cells in healthy people across ages. Primed by a sample-barcoded 5' primer and a J-beta primer mix, a second PCR proceeded for roughly 7 to 12 cycles. Each CDR3 protein gets one entry after TCRdb re-called the 5' RACE reads with MiXCR. The repertoire includes about 800,000 distinct CDR3 sequences, approximately 25% of them detected once, and under 4.5% sits in the top ten. These records were also assigned to another study, of T cells of mothers and their children.

Material for sequencing was blood. These receptors originate from a boy younger than 18 in good health.

The chain carries TRBV28 and TRBJ1-6; D unresolved. Trimming shortened V by 6 bases and J by 14 bases, and 14 bases separated the two germline ends. The CDR3 is 12 residues long. The germline CDR1 and CDR2 sequences are MDHEN and SYDVKM. CDR3 coding DNA: TGTGCCAGCAGCTCGACGGTCGGCTCCCTCCACTTT. Translated: CASSSTVGSLHF.

This chain connects TRBV10-3 to TRBJ2-2; D might be TRBD2 (5 bases). V lost 5 bases, J lost 3 bases, and 16 bases lay in between. Germline V lookup: CDR1 ENHRY, CDR2 SYGVKD. The CDR3 contains 16 residues. The CDR3, as DNA: TGTGCCATCAGTTTAAGACTAATGAGGGACACCGGGGAGCTGTTTTTT. This sequence encodes CAISLRLMRDTGELFF.

This clonotype appeared a single time. This chain connects TRBV5-5 to TRBJ2-3, with 12 bases matching TRBD2. The CDR3 contains 15 residues. J lost 6 bases, V lost 0 bases, and 2 bases had no gene match. Germline V gene lookup returns CDR1 SGHKS and CDR2 YYEKEE (reference sequence). The DNA of the CDR3 is TGTGCCAGCAGCTTGGGGACTAGCGGGATGGATACGCAGTATTTT. Translated, it gives CASSLGTSGMDTQYF. Complete variable domain (other parts from reference TRBV5-5 and TRBJ2-3): DAGVTQSPTHLIKTRGQQVTLRCSPISGHKSVSWYQQVLGQGPQFIFQYYEKEERGRGNFPDRFSARQFPNYSSELNVNALLLGDSALYLCASSLGTSGMDTQYFGPGTRLTVL.

The chain has TRBV7-9 and TRBJ2-7; TRBD1 matches at 12 bases. This CDR3 comprises 15 residues. V shed 4 bases, J shed 6 bases, and the junction held 7 bases outside the gene matches. Germline V gene lookup returns CDR1 SEHNR and CDR2 FQNEAQ (reference sequence). The DNA of the CDR3 is TGTGCCAGCAGCTATGCCCGGGACAGGGGGCCCGAGCAGTACTTC. Residues: CASSYARDRGPEQYF.

This sequence joins TRBV4-1 and TRBJ1-2; 8 nucleotides agree with TRBD1. There are 15 residues in the CDR3. Looked up from germline, CDR1 is MGHRA and CDR2 is YSYEKL. Unmatched junction bases numbered 8, after V lost 4 bases and J lost 4 bases. CDR3 in DNA: TGCGCCAGCAGCCCCCAGGGGGCCCAAGGCTATGGCTACACCTTC. Its protein is CASSPQGAQGYGYTF.